Listed here are 15 T cell receptor beta chains from one sample, sequenced in a study of CD8 T cells in ankylosing spondylitis. TCRdb itself ran the 5' RACE reads through MiXCR, one entry per CDR3 protein. This repertoire shows fewer than 200,000 distinct CDR3 sequences, 15% to 20% found once; its top ten account for around 4.7%. Sequences were obtained from blood, either unsorted or a sorted T cell fraction (not recorded which). The receptors were gathered from a male donor aged 10-35 years with ankylosing spondylitis or in good health (not recorded which).

The table lists this clonotype with many counts. This chain joins TRBV7-8 and TRBJ2-5; maybe TRBD2 (7 bases). Trimming left V 5 bases short and J 4 bases short, with 17 bases between. The CDR3 is 15 residues long. Germline loops: CDR1 SGHVS, CDR2 FQNEAQ. The CDR3 reads CASSPGGGGGETQYF. The CDR3 bases are TGTGCCAGCAGCCCGGGCGGAGGGGGGGGAGAGACCCAGTACTTC.

This clonotype was detected ten times or more. The chain recombines TRBV5-6 with TRBJ2-1; D not resolved. This CDR3 is built from 11 residues. The ends were cut back, 5 bases at V and 7 bases at J, with 7 bases in the middle. The V gene's germline CDR1 is SGHDT and CDR2 YYEEEE. CDR3 coding DNA: TGTGCCAGCAGTTTAGCAAATGAGCAGTTCTTC. It codes for CASSLANEQFF.

This clonotype was observed once. The chain is built from TRBV7-6 and TRBJ2-7; 7 bases line up with TRBD2. This CDR3 is built from 15 residues. Germline V CDR1 and CDR2: SGHVS, FNYEAQ. J gave up 2 bases and V 5 bases, and 9 bases lay outside the gene matches. CDR3 coding DNA: TGTGCCAGCAGCCCCCACGCGGGAGATACCTACGAGCAGTACTTC. Its translation is CASSPHAGDTYEQYF.

V and J are TRBV19 and TRBJ2-2; no clear D. Trimming took off 3 bases at V and 8 bases at J, with 10 bases between the two ends. Germline V gene lookup returns CDR1 LNHDA and CDR2 SQIVND (reference sequence). The CDR3 loop spans 13 amino acids. The CDR3 spells CASSIRRAGELFF. The CDR3 bases are TGTGCCAGTAGTATCCGGCGCGCTGGGGAGCTGTTTTTT.

This clonotype was observed a handful of times. The rearrangement joins TRBV7-9 to TRBJ2-2; maybe TRBD1 (6 bases). Germline V gene sequence: CDR1 SEHNR, CDR2 FQNEAQ (reference sequence). Trimming cost V 8 bases and J 2 bases, with 12 bases left between them. The CDR3 is made up of 14 amino acids. The CDR3 loop is CASSRGGNTGELFF. CDR3 in DNA: TGTGCCAGCTCGAGAGGGGGAAACACCGGGGAGCTGTTTTTT.

The sample holds many counts of this clonotype. The V call is TRBV2, the J call TRBJ2-3; TRBD2 matches at 8 bases. Trimming cost V 5 bases and J 1 base; bases outside gene matches: 5. Germline assignment: CDR1 SNHLY and CDR2 FYNNEI. The CDR3 is 15 residues long. The CDR3 region is CASSKGLVGTDTQYF. Written as DNA, the CDR3 is TGTGCCAGCAGTAAGGGACTAGTCGGCACAGATACGCAGTATTTT.

In its sample, this clonotype was seen many times. CDR3 DNA: TGCAGTGCTAGTCTCCTTAGCGGGAGTACAGGAGATACGCAGTATTTT. Its protein product is CSASLLSGSTGDTQYF. This sequence joins TRBV20-1 and TRBJ2-3; 9 nucleotides match TRBD2. This CDR3 is built from 16 residues. CDR1 is DFQATT, CDR2 SNEGSKA, per germline (reference sequence). The V gene end was trimmed by 3 bases and the J gene end by 5 bases; junction bases not matched to a gene: 12.

This clonotype was counted only a few times. This chain links TRBV18 with TRBJ2-6, with D perhaps assigned TRBD1 or TRBD2 (5 bases each). CDR1 and CDR2 (germline): KGHSH, LQKENI. V was pared by 3 bases and J by 4 bases, with 13 bases between. The length of the CDR3 is 16 residues. The CDR3 nucleotides read TGTGCCAGCTCACCCAAGCCCGGGACCGGGGCCAACGTCCTGACTTTC. Translated: CASSPKPGTGANVLTF.

This clonotype was seen many times. J is TRBJ1-2 and V is TRBV29-1; 7 bases map to TRBD1. This CDR3 comprises 12 residues. Germline V gene sequence: CDR1 SQVTM, CDR2 ANQGSEA. Trimming removed 6 bases from V and 7 bases from J; junction bases left unmatched: 8. CDR3 region: CSVVDRVAGYTF. The CDR3 DNA sequence: TGCAGCGTCGTAGACAGGGTCGCTGGCTACACCTTC.

The chain recombines TRBV20-1 with TRBJ2-1; 13 positions match TRBD2. Germline CDR1 DFQATT, CDR2 SNEGSKA (reference sequence). With V trimmed by 4 bases and J by 6 bases, 6 bases remained unmatched. CDR3 length: 15 residues. The CDR3 reads CSANKGLAGPNEQFF. CDR3 in DNA: TGCAGTGCTAATAAGGGACTAGCGGGACCCAATGAGCAGTTCTTC.

This clonotype was seen repeatedly, ten times or more. The genes are TRBV28 and TRBJ2-5; D remains unclear. The germline V gene encodes CDR1 MDHEN and CDR2 SYDVKM. Trimming pared 5 bases from V and 0 bases from J, leaving 7 bases between. The CDR3 has 13 residues. CDR3 loop: CASSGIYQETQYF. CDR3 coding DNA: TGTGCCAGCAGTGGGATATACCAAGAGACCCAGTACTTC.

This rearrangement joins TRBV5-4 to TRBJ2-7; the D is unclear. Germline lookup yields CDR1 SGHNT and CDR2 YYREEE (reference sequence). V shed 3 bases and J shed 6 bases, with 13 bases lying between them. This CDR3 is built from 13 residues. For the CDR3, the DNA is TGTGCCAGCAGCTCCTACACAAGCAGCGAGCAGTACTTC. Its translation: CASSSYTSSEQYF.

The CDR3 is CSAMEGVVNTEAFF. The CDR3 coding sequence is TGCAGTGCTATGGAAGGAGTCGTGAACACTGAAGCTTTCTTT. The chain recombines TRBV20-1 with TRBJ1-1; D uncertain. Germline V CDR1 and CDR2: DFQATT, SNEGSKA (reference sequence). V lost 4 bases to trimming and J lost 0 bases, with 12 bases between them. The CDR3 runs to 14 residues.

This clonotype was counted at least ten times. This chain connects TRBV6-6 to TRBJ2-7; D is unresolved. Deletions cut 7 bases from V and 6 bases from J, with 13 bases between. Germline assignment: CDR1 MNHNY and CDR2 SVGAGI (reference sequence). The CDR3 is 12 amino acids. The CDR3 reads CASTPRLGEQYF. The CDR3 DNA is TGTGCCAGCACCCCCCGCTTGGGCGAGCAGTACTTC.

This clonotype was seen at least ten times. The gene calls are TRBV5-1 and TRBJ1-4; D unresolved. This CDR3 is 15 amino acids long. Trimming stripped 1 base from V and 3 bases from J, with 10 bases between. Germline V lookup: CDR1 SGHRS, CDR2 YFSETQ. The CDR3 DNA is TGCGCCAGCAGCTTGTCGGCAGGTCCTAATGAAAAACTGTTTTTT. This sequence encodes CASSLSAGPNEKLFF.